The subject of this entry is one T cell receptor beta chain. These data originate in a study of naive and memory T cell subsets. The junction had 10 bases not matched to a gene; V was cut back by 5 bases and J by 1 base. The V gene's germline CDR1 is SGHVS and CDR2 FQNEAQ. The CDR3 length is 18 residues. Both TRBC1 and TRBC2 were covered by a beta constant-region primer of two equimolar oligonucleotides. TCRdb ran MiXCR on the UMI-ligation and nested PCR reads and lists one entry per CDR3 protein. The sample has 32,000 or so distinct CDR3 sequences, 13% seen once; the top ten hold roughly 21%. This sequence was found in a human donor in good health. V and J are TRBV7-8 and TRBJ1-5; 11 bases line up with TRBD1. Specimen: effector memory CD4+ T cells from blood. Documented subset: effector memory, CD45RA- CD27-. The chain's CDR3 is CASSLRTGGELSNQPQHF. The CDR3 nucleotides are TGTGCCAGCAGCCTTCGGACAGGGGGCGAACTGAGCAATCAGCCCCAGCATTTT.